The clone carrying this T cell receptor beta chain has a handful of counts. What it recognizes is unknown. This sample stems from a study of T cell responses to AZD1222 COVID-19 vaccine. Overall study findings and caveats: At baseline, seropositivity was found in only 6 or 7 AZD1222 recipients.

Generated by immunoSEQ multiplex PCR, the TCRdb table keeps only in-frame clones and is missing some. The sample lists 150,000 to 200,000 clones; about 91% were seen once. J gave up 5 bases and V 5 bases, and 5 bases lay outside the gene matches. Germline loops: CDR1 MDHEN, CDR2 SYDVKM. The CDR3 has 13 amino acids. The clonotype originates from an adult in good health. J is TRBJ2-7 and V is TRBV28, with 8 positions matching TRBD2. The sample consisted of peripheral blood, taken on day 0 of AZD1222 vaccination. The chain's CDR3 is CASSPRGGNEQYF. The CDR3 region has the DNA TGTGCCAGCAGTCCTCGGGGGGGGAACGAGCAGTACTTC. Combining the CDR3 with reference TRBV28 and TRBJ2-7 gives the whole variable domain DVKVTQSSRYLVKRTGEKVFLECVQDMDHENMFWYRQDPGLGLRLIYFSYDVKMKEKGDIPEGYSVSREKKERFSLILESASTNQTSMYLCASSPRGGNEQYFGPGTRLTVT.